This T cell receptor (beta chain) is from a study of T-cell reconstitution after alpha-beta-depleted transplantation in children. Researchers prepared the TCRbeta library using unique molecular identifiers, the study reports. TCRdb redid the calling of the PCR reads with MiXCR, one entry per CDR3 protein. This table has 85,000 to 120,000 distinct CDR3 sequences, 6% to 9% appearing once. This clonotype was seen a handful of times. The sequences come from PBMCs, collected before TCRalphabeta/CD19-depleted stem cell transplant. This clonotype originated in a boy younger than 10 with acute lymphoblastic leukemia, due to receive a stem cell transplant.

CDR3 nucleotides: TGTGCCAGCAGCCAAGATAGATCGGGTACGAGTCAGCCCCAGCATTTT. Encoded protein: CASSQDRSGTSQPQHF. The chain is built from TRBV3-1 and TRBJ1-5; D unclear. The germline V gene encodes CDR1 LGHDT and CDR2 YNNKEL (reference sequence). V lost 0 bases to trimming and J lost 6 bases, with 15 bases between them. There are 16 residues in the CDR3.